This T cell receptor beta chain was recovered during a study of T cell responses to AZD1222 COVID-19 vaccine. Notes on the study in general: Spike-wide vaccine-associated CD4 TCRs dominated at 160-218 and 743-854. Repertoire sampling happened only post peak T cell response. Spike-specific TCRs gained breadth and depth after people received two AZD1222 doses.

The assay was immunoSEQ multiplex PCR, and TCRdb's table has in-frame clones only and misses some. The data show about 70,000 clones, 85% seen once. CDR3 length: 12 residues. Worth noting for this clone: Its antigen remains unknown.

Sequenced material: peripheral blood, taken on day 0 of AZD1222 vaccination. This clonotype was sampled from an adult in good health. The rearrangement links TRBV21-1 to TRBJ1-1. TRBV21-1 constitutes a pseudogene. DNA of the CDR3: TGTGCCAGCAGCAAAGGTGTCACTGAAGCTTTCTTT. Translated, it gives CASSKGVTEAFF.